This T cell receptor beta chain was recorded in a study of control samples from healthy donors and cancer patients. TCRdb keeps only in-frame clones here, not all; method: immunoSEQ multiplex PCR. The table has some 90,000 clones, 85% to 90% seen once. Germline V CDR1 and CDR2: SQVTM, ANQGSEA. Trimming shortened V by 6 bases and J by 2 bases, and 14 bases separated the two germline ends. The CDR3 spans 13 residues. This clone appeared a single time. Sequenced: blood. The TCR was taken from a woman between 45 and 65 years old in good health. This chain joins TRBV29-1 and TRBJ2-7, with a weak D call TRBD2 (6 bases). CDR3 protein: CSVRGLSAYEQYF. The CDR3 DNA reads as TGCAGCGTCCGGGGACTGTCGGCCTACGAGCAGTACTTC.